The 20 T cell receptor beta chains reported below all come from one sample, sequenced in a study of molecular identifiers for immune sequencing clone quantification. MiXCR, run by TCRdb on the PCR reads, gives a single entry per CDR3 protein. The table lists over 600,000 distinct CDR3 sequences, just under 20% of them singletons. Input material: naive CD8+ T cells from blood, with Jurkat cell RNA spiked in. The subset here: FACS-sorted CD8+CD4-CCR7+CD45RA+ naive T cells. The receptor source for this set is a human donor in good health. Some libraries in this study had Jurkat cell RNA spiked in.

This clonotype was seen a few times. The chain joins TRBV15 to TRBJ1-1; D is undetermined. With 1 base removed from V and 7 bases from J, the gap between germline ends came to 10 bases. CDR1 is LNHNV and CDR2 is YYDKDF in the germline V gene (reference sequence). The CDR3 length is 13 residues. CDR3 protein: CATSRVGGDEAFF. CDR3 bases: TGTGCCACCAGCAGAGTGGGAGGCGATGAAGCTTTCTTT. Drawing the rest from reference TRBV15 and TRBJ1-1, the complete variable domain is DAMVIQNPRYQVTQFGKPVTLSCSQTLNHNVMYWYQQKSSQAPKLLFHYYDKDFNNEADTPDNFQSRRPNTSFCFLDIRSPGLGDTAMYLCATSRVGGDEAFFGQGTRLTVV.

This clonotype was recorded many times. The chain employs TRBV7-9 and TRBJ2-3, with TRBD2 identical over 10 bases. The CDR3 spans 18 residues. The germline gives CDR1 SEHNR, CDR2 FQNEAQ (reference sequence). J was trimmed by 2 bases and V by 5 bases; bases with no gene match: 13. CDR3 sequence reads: CASSPEPGLAEHTDTQYF. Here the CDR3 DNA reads TGTGCCAGCAGCCCGGAGCCTGGACTAGCGGAGCACACAGATACGCAGTATTTT. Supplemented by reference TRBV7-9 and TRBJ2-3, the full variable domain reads DTGVSQNPRHKITKRGQNVTFRCDPISEHNRLYWYRQTLGQGPEFLTYFQNEAQLEKSRLLSDRFSAERPKGSFSTLEIQRTEQGDSAMYLCASSPEPGLAEHTDTQYFGPGTRLTVL.

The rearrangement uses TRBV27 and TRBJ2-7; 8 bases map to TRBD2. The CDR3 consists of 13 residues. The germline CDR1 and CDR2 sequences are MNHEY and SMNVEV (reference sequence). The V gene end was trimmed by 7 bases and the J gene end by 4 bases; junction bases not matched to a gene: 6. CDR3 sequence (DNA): TGTGCCAGCAAACTAGCGGAGCCTTACGAGCAGTACTTC. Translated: CASKLAEPYEQYF.

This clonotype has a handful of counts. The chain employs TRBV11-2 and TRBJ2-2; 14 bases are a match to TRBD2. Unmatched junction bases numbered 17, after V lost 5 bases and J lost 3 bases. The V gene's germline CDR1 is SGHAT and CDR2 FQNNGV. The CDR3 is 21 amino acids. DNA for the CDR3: TGTGCCAGCAGCCCCTTCAAACCGGGACTAGCGGGAGAGGAGTACACCGGGGAGCTGTTTTTT. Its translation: CASSPFKPGLAGEEYTGELFF.

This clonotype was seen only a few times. The CDR3 nucleotides read TGTGCCAGCAGGCCCGGGACAGGGGGCCTAAGCTCCTACGAGCAGTACTTC. Translating gives CASRPGTGGLSSYEQYF. This chain connects TRBV6-1 to TRBJ2-7; 12 nucleotides agree with TRBD1. CDR1 and CDR2 from the germline V gene are MNHNS and SASEGT. The CDR3 runs 17 residues. Trimming removed 6 bases from V and 0 bases from J; junction bases left unmatched: 9.

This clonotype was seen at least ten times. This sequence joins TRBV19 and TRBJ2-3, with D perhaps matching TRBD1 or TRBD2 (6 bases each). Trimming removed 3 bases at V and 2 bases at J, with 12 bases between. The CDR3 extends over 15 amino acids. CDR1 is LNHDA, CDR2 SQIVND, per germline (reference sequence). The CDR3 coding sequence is TGTGCCAGTAGTATTGGAGGGGGTTCCACAGATACGCAGTATTTT. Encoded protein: CASSIGGGSTDTQYF. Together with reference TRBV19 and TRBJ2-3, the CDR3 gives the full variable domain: DGGITQSPKYLFRKEGQNVTLSCEQNLNHDAMYWYRQDPGQGLRLIYYSQIVNDFQKGDIAEGYSVSREKKESFPLTVTSAQKNPTAFYLCASSIGGGSTDTQYFGPGTRLTVL.

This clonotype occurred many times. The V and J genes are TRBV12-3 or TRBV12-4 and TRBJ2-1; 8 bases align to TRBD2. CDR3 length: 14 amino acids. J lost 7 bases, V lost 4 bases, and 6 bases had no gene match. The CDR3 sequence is CASSSPGLDNEQFF. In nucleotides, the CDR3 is TGTGCCAGCAGTTCCCCGGGACTAGATAATGAGCAGTTCTTC.

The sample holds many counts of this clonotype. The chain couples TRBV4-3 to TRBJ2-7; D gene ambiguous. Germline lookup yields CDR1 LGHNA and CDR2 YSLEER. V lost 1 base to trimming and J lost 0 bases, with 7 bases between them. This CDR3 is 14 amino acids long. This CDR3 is CASSQASSSYEQYF. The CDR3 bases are TGCGCCAGCAGCCAAGCGAGCAGCTCCTACGAGCAGTACTTC.

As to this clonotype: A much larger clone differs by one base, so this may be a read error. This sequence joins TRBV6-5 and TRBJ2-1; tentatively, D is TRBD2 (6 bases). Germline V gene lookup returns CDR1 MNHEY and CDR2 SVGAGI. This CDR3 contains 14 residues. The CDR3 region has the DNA TGTGCCAGCGGTTACAAGCGGACTAACAATGAGCAGTTCTTC. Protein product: CASGYKRTNNEQFF.

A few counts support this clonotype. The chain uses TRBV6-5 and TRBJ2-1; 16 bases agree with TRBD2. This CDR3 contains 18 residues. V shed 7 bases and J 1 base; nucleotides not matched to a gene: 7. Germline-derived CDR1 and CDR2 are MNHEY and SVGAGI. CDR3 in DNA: TGTGCCAGCACCCCGGGACTAGCGGGGGGGCCTTCCTACAATGAGCAGTTCTTC. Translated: CASTPGLAGGPSYNEQFF.

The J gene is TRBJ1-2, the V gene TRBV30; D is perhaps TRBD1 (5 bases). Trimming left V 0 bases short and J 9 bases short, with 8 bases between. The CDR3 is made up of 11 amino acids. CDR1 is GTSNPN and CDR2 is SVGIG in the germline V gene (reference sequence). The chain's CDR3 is CAWSVWGSYTF. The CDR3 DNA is TGTGCCTGGAGTGTATGGGGGAGCTACACCTTC.

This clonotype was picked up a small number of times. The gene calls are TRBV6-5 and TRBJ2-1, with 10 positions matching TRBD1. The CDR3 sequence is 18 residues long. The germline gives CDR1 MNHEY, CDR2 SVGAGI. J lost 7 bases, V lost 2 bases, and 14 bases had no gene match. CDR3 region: CASSYAPNDRGLGNEQFF. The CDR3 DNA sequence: TGTGCCAGCAGTTACGCCCCCAATGACAGGGGGCTAGGAAATGAGCAGTTCTTC.

This chain's CDR3 is CASSARDREGQPQHF. CDR3 DNA sequence: TGTGCCAGCAGTGCCCGGGACAGGGAGGGTCAGCCCCAGCATTTT. The chain couples TRBV2 to TRBJ1-5, with 9 bases identical to TRBD1. CDR1 is SNHLY, CDR2 FYNNEI, per germline. The J segment lost 6 bases and the V segment lost 4 bases, leaving 7 bases of the junction unmatched. This CDR3 is 15 amino acids long.

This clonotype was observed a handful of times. In nucleotides, the CDR3 is TGTGCCAGCAGACAGACGCGGCAGGGAATGTTTTACAATGAGCAGTTCTTC. Translating it yields CASRQTRQGMFYNEQFF. This rearrangement joins TRBV7-9 to TRBJ2-1; possible D gene TRBD1, 5 bases. CDR3 length: 17 residues. Trimming removed 6 bases at V and 4 bases at J, with 22 bases between. Germline V gene sequence: CDR1 SEHNR, CDR2 FQNEAQ (reference sequence).

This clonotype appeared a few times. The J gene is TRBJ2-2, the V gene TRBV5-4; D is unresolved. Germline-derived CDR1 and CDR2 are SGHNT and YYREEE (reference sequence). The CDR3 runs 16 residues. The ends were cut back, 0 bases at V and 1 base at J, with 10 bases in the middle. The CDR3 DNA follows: TGTGCCAGCAGCTTGGAAGGTGGCTTGAACACCGGGGAGCTGTTTTTT. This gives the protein CASSLEGGLNTGELFF. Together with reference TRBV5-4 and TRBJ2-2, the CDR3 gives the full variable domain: ETGVTQSPTHLIKTRGQQVTLRCSSQSGHNTVSWYQQALGQGPQFIFQYYREEENGRGNFPPRFSGLQFPNYSSELNVNALELDDSALYLCASSLEGGLNTGELFFGEGSRLTVL.

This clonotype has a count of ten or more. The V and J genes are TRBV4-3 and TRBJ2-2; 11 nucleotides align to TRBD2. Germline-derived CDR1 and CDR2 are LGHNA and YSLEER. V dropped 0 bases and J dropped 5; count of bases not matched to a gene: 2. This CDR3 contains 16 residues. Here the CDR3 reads CASSQDWTSGTGELFF. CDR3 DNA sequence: TGCGCCAGCAGCCAAGACTGGACTAGCGGGACCGGGGAGCTGTTTTTT.

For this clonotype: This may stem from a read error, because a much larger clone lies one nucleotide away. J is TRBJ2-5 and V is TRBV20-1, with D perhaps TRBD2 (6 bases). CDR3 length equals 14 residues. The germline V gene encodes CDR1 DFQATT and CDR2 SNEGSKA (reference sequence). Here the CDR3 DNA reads TGCAGTGCTAGAGATCTTAGCGGCCAAGAGGCCCAGTACTTC. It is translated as CSARDLSGQEAQYF.

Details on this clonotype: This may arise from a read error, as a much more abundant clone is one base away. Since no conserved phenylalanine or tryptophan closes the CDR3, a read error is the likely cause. CDR3 in DNA: TGTGCCAGCAGTGAATCATGGGGGGCCTACGAGCAGTACCTC. The encoded protein is CASSESWGAYEQYL. The V and J genes are TRBV6-1 and TRBJ2-7, with D tentatively TRBD2 (6 bases). V dropped 2 bases and J dropped 2 bases, with 10 bases sitting between them. The CDR3 runs 14 residues. Germline CDR1 MNHNS, CDR2 SASEGT.

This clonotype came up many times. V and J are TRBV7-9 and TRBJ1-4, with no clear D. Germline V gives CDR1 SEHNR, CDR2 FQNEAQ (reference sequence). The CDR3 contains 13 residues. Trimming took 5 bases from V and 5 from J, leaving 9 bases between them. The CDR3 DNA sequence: TGTGCCAGCAGCCCTGAATCCAATGAAAAACTGTTTTTT. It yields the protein CASSPESNEKLFF.

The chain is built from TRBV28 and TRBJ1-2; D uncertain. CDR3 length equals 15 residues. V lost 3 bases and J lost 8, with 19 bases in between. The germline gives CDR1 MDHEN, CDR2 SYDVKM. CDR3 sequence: CASSFFETPTWGYTF. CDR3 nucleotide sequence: TGTGCCAGCAGTTTTTTTGAGACTCCAACCTGGGGCTACACCTTC.